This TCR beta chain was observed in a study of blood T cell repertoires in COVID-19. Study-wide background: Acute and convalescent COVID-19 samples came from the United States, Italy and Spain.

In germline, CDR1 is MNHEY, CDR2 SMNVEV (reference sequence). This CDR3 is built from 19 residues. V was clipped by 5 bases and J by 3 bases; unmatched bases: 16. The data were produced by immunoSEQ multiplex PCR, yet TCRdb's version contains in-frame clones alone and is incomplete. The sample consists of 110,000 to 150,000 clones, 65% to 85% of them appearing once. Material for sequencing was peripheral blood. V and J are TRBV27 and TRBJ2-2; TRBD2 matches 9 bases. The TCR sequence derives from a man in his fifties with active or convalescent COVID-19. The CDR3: CASSPKGVGLATHTGELFF. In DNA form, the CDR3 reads TGTGCCAGCAGTCCCAAGGGGGTAGGACTAGCGACCCACACCGGGGAGCTGTTTTTT.